Here is one TCR beta chain with its context. The antigen remains unidentified. This sample is drawn from a study of T cell responses to AZD1222 COVID-19 vaccine. CDR3 length: 15 amino acids. In germline, CDR1 is MDHEN, CDR2 SYDVKM. V gave up 6 bases and J gave up 4 bases, with 13 bases separating them. Profiling relied on immunoSEQ multiplex PCR, and the TCRdb table lists in-frame clones only, not all of them. The data show about 73,000 clones, about three quarters seen once. Analysis merged second doses at about 4 or about 12 weeks. Study-wide results and limits: Rises in breadth and depth of Spike-specific TCRs came after two AZD1222 doses. It should be noted that donors were predominantly white British and more often female, and clonal diversity was possibly underestimated. Reportedly, close to half of spike-specific TCRs are directed against unmutated variant regions.

The chain is built from TRBV28 and TRBJ1-6; TRBD1 might be the D (5 bases). The input for sequencing was peripheral blood, taken 28 days after the second AZD1222 dose. This receptor was taken from an adult who received the AZD1222 COVID-19 vaccine. The CDR3 is CASRGGGVYNSPLHF. The CDR3 DNA sequence: TGTGCCAGCAGGGGCGGGGGAGTATATAATTCACCCCTCCACTTT. Full variable domain (remainder filled in from reference TRBV28 and TRBJ1-6): DVKVTQSSRYLVKRTGEKVFLECVQDMDHENMFWYRQDPGLGLRLIYFSYDVKMKEKGDIPEGYSVSREKKERFSLILESASTNQTSMYLCASRGGGVYNSPLHFGNGTRLTVT.